This TCR beta chain is from a study of memory CD4+ T cells and cytomegalovirus serostatus. As for the study in general: Donors were healthy Belgian adults, several CMV seropositive and approximately 23 seronegative. General study results and limits: Of approximately 150 reported CMV TCRbeta sequences, roughly 70 were found in memory CD4+ repertoires.

V was trimmed by 7 bases and J by 0 bases, leaving 15 bases between them. The V gene's germline CDR1 is MNHNS and CDR2 SASEGT. CDR3 size: 15 residues. On this clone itself: Its antigen remains unknown.

Single viable CD3+CD4+CD8-CD45RO+ cells were sorted as the memory CD4+ T cells. CD4+ T cells were isolated by positive magnetic selection. TCRdb's table, derived via immunoSEQ multiplex PCR, lists solely in-frame clones and lacks some. The repertoire includes about 46,000 clones, 60% to 80% of them detected once, and about 0.6% sits in the top ten. Source material: memory CD4+ T cells from blood. V gene TRBV6-1 combines with J gene TRBJ1-1; the D gene is possibly TRBD1 (6 bases). This clonotype was sampled from an adult in good health and CMV-seronegative. CDR3: CASTRQVILNTEAFF. CDR3 DNA sequence: TGTGCCAGCACCAGACAGGTGATACTGAACACTGAAGCTTTCTTT.